This T cell receptor beta chain was identified in a study of vaccination effects on CD4 cells after COVID-19. The wider study: Vaccination followed sampling of two convalescent patients by 16 days and one week respectively. The study, taken as a whole, reports: By a late point after vaccination, infection- and vaccine-induced clones had shrunk markedly through clonal contraction.

CD4+ T cell isolation took place after about 11 days of culture. Of note for this clone: As yet, its antigen is unknown.

Clones were sequenced by immunoSEQ multiplex PCR, and TCRdb holds only the in-frame ones, with some missing. The sample has about 45,000 clones, around 76% seen once. This clonotype was sampled from a human donor who had a prior SARS-CoV-2 infection. The sequenced sample was CD4+ T cells from PBMCs cultured without peptide, obtained before COVID-19 vaccination.

The CDR3 DNA reads as TGTGCCAGCAGCGATCGTCGGGAAGGGGGCACTGAAGCTTTCTTT. Residues: CASSDRREGGTEAFF. The V and J genes are TRBV7-2 and TRBJ1-1; tentative D call: TRBD1 (6 bases). The germline gives CDR1 SGHTA, CDR2 FQGNSA. V was shortened by 5 bases and J by 4 bases, with 17 bases between the two germline ends. This CDR3 region has 15 residues.